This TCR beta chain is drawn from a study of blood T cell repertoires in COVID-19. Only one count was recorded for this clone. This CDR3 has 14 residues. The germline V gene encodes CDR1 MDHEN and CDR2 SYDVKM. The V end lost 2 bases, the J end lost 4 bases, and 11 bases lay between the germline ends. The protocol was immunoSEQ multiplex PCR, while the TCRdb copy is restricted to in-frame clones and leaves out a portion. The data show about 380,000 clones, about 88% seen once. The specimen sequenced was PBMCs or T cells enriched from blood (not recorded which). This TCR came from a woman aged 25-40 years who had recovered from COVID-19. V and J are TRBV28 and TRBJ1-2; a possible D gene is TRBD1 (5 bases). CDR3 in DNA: TGTGCCAGCAGTTTAACGGGGGTTGGCTATGGCTACACCTTC. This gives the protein CASSLTGVGYGYTF.